The T cell receptor beta chain under discussion was sequenced for a study of PD-1 blockade in classical Hodgkin lymphoma. Produced via immunoSEQ multiplex PCR; TCRdb's table is partial and in-frame only. The data hold about 43,000 clones, with under 75% observed a single time. Brentuximab vedotin exposure varied, and every patient relapsed after autologous stem cell transplantation. In this sample, this clone turned up once. Trimming removed 0 bases from V and 4 bases from J, with 6 bases in between. The CDR3 contains 13 residues. The V gene's germline CDR1 is GTSNPN and CDR2 SVGIG (reference sequence).

The sequenced sample was peripheral blood mononuclear cells (PBMCs), obtained before the second cycle of nivolumab. The clonotype comes from a human donor with classical Hodgkin lymphoma. The rearrangement uses TRBV30 and TRBJ2-2; D possibly corresponds to TRBD1 (6 bases). CDR3 bases: TGTGCCTGGAGTGTAGGGGGCACCGGGGAGCTGTTTTTT. It yields the protein CAWSVGGTGELFF.